This T cell receptor beta chain was obtained from a study of blood T cell repertoires in COVID-19. At the level of the study: The United States, Italy and Spain provided the acute and convalescent COVID-19 samples. PBMCs, B-cell-depleted T cells, or T cells provided the cDNA or gDNA that made up the material.

The CDR3 is 16 residues long. The V and J ends lost 5 bases and 5 bases, in that order; junction bases with no gene match: 8. Germline assignment: CDR1 SGHVS and CDR2 FQNEAQ. In the original processing: Reference gene primer amplification gave estimated nucleated cell counts. Sequenced by immunoSEQ multiplex PCR; TCRdb stores in-frame clones only, minus some. V and J calls and clone size come straight from that table; D and trimming were deduced from the DNA. The sample records roughly 96,000 clones, roughly 87% being singletons. The TCR sequence derives from a man older than 75 with acute or convalescent COVID-19. The J gene is TRBJ2-7, the V gene TRBV7-8; 14 bases map to TRBD2. What was sequenced was peripheral blood. In DNA, the CDR3 is TGTGCCAGCAGCACCCGACTAGCGGGAGGGCCCCACGAGCAGTACTTC. This sequence encodes CASSTRLAGGPHEQYF.